Sequencing of this T cell receptor (beta chain) was carried out in a study of shared clonotypes between healthy human individuals. The table came from immunoSEQ multiplex PCR; TCRdb's copy has only in-frame clones and leaves some out. The table lists 1.4 million to 1.5 million clones, 95% to 97% of them singletons, with approximately 1.1% in the top ten. The length of the CDR3 is 15 residues. With 3 bases clipped from V and 7 bases from J, the junction kept 9 bases outside the gene matches. Germline CDR1 is MGHDK and CDR2 is SYGVNS. V and J are TRBV25-1 and TRBJ2-1, with 7 bases aligning to TRBD1. Sequencing used naive CD4+ T cells sorted from blood. The subset was: CD45RA+ positively selected. The sequence was collected from a man aged 30 to 45 in good health. As DNA, the CDR3 is TGTGCCAGCAGTGACCCCCGACAGGGTAGGAATGAGCAGTTCTTC. Translating gives CASSDPRQGRNEQFF.